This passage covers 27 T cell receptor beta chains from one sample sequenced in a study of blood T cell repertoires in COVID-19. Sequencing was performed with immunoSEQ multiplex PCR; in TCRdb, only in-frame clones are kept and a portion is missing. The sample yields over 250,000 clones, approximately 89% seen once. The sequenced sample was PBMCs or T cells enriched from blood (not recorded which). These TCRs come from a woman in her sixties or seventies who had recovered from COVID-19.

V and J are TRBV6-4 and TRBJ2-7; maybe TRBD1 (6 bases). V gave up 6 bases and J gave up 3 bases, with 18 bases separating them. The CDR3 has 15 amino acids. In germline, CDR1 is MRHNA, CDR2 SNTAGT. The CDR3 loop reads CASRLPRTDLYEQYF. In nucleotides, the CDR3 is TGTGCCAGCAGGCTCCCGAGGACAGATCTCTACGAGCAGTACTTC.

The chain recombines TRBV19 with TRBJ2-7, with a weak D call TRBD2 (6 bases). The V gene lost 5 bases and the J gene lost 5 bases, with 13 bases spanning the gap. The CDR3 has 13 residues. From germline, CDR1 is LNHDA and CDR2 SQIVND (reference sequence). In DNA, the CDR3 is TGTGCCAGTAGTTCGACTAGAAAGGACGAGCAGTACTTC. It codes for CASSSTRKDEQYF.

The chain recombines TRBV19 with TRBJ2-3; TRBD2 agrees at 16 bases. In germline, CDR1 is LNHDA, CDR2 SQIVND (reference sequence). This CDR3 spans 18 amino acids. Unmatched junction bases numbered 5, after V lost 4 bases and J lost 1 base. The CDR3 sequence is CASSTGTSGGAGTDTQYF. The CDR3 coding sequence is TGTGCCAGTAGTACCGGGACTAGCGGGGGGGCCGGCACAGATACGCAGTATTTT.

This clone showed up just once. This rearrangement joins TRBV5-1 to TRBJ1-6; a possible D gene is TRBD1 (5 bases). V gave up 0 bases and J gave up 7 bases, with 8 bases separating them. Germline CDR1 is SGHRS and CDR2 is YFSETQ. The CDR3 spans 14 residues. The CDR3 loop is CASSLAQGNSPLHF. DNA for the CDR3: TGCGCCAGCAGCTTGGCGCAGGGCAATTCACCCCTCCACTTT.

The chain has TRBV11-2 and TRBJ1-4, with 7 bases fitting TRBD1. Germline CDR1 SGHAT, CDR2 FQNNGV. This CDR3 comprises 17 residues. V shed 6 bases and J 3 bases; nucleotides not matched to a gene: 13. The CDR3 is CASRHPGTARANEKLFF. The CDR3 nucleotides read TGTGCCAGCAGGCACCCCGGGACAGCGAGGGCTAATGAAAAACTGTTTTTT.

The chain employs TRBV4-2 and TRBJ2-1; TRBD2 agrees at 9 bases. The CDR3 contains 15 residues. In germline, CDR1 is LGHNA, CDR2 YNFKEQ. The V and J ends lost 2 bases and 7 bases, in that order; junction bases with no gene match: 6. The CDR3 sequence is CASSQIGLAKNEQFF. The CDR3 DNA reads TGTGCCAGCAGCCAAATCGGACTAGCGAAAAATGAGCAGTTCTTC.

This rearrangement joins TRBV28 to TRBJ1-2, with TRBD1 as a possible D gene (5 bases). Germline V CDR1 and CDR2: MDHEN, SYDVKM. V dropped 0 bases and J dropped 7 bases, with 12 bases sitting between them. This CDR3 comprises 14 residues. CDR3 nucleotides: TGTGCCAGCAGTTTATGGGGGCCGGAGAGTGGCTACACCTTC. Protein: CASSLWGPESGYTF.

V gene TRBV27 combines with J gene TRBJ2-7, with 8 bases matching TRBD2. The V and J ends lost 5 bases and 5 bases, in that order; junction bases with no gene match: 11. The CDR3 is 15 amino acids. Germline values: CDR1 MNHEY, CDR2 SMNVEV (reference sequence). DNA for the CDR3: TGTGCCAGCAGTGACGCCAAAGCGGGAGCTAACGAGCAGTACTTC. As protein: CASSDAKAGANEQYF.

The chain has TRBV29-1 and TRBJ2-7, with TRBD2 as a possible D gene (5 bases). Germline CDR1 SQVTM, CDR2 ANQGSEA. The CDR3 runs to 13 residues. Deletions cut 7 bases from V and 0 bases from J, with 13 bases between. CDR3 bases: TGCAGCGGGACTGCCGGGCCCTCCTACGAGCAGTACTTC. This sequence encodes CSGTAGPSYEQYF.

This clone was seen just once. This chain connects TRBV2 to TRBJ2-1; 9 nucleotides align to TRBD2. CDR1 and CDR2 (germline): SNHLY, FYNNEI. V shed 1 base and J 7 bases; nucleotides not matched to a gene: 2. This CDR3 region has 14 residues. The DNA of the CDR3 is TGTGCCAGCAGTGAAGTCAGCGGGAGGAATGAGCAGTTCTTC. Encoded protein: CASSEVSGRNEQFF. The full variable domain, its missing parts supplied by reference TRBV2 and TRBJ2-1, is EPEVTQTPSHQVTQMGQEVILRCVPISNHLYFYWYRQILGQKVEFLVSFYNNEISEKSEIFDDQFSVERPDGSNFTLKIRSTKLEDSAMYFCASSEVSGRNEQFFGPGTRLTVL.

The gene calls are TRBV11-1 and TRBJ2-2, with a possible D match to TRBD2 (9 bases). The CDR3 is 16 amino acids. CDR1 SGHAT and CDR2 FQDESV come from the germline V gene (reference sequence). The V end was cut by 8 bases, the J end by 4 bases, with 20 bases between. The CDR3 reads CASARGLAGITGELFF. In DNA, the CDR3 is TGTGCCAGCGCCAGGGGGCTAGCGGGGATCACCGGGGAGCTGTTTTTT.

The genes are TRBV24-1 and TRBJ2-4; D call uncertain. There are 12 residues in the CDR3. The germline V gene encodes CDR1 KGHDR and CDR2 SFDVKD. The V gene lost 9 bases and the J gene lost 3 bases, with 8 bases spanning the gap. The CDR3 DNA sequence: TGTGCCACCGCCGGAGTCAAAAACATTCAGTACTTC. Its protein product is CATAGVKNIQYF.

CDR3 DNA sequence: TGTGCCAGCAGTGAAGCTACAGGGTTGGGGGGAAACACCATATATTTT. Amino acid sequence: CASSEATGLGGNTIYF. The rearrangement links TRBV2 to TRBJ1-3, with D maybe TRBD1 (6 bases). Germline V CDR1 and CDR2: SNHLY, FYNNEI. The CDR3 totals 16 residues. Deletions cut 0 bases from V and 4 bases from J, with 13 bases between.

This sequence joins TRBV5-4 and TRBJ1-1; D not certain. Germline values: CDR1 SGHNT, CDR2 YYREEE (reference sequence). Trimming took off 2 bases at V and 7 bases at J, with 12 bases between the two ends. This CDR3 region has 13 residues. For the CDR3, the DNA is TGTGCCAGCAGCTTAGCTCTGAGCGGTGAAGCTTTCTTT. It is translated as CASSLALSGEAFF.

CDR3 region: CAIKSEVHHEQFF. CDR3 coding DNA: TGTGCCATCAAGTCAGAGGTCCATCATGAGCAGTTCTTC. V gene TRBV10-3 combines with J gene TRBJ2-1; D call uncertain. Deletions cut 7 bases from V and 8 bases from J, with 15 bases between. The CDR3 sequence is 13 residues long. Per the germline V gene, CDR1 is ENHRY and CDR2 is SYGVKD.

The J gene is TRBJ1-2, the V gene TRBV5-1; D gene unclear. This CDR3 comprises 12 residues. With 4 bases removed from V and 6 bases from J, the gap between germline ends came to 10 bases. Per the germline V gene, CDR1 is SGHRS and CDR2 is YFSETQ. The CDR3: CASSPGRDGYTF. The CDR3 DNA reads TGCGCCAGCAGCCCGGGAAGGGATGGCTACACCTTC.

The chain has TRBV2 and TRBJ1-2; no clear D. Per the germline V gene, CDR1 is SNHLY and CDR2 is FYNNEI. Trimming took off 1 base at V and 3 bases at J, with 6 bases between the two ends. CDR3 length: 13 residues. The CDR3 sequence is CASSEDRDYGYTF. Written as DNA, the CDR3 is TGTGCCAGCAGTGAAGACAGAGACTATGGCTACACCTTC.

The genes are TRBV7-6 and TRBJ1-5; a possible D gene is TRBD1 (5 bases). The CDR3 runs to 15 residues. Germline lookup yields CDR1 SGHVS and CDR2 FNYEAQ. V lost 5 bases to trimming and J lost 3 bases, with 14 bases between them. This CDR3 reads CASSIASGANQPQHF. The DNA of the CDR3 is TGTGCCAGCAGCATTGCCAGCGGGGCCAATCAGCCCCAGCATTTT.

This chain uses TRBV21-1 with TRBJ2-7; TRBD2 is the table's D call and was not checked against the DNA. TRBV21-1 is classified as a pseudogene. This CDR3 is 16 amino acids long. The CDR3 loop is CASSKRASGSSYEQYF. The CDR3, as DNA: TGTGCCAGCAGCAAGAGGGCTAGCGGGAGCTCCTACGAGCAGTACTTC.

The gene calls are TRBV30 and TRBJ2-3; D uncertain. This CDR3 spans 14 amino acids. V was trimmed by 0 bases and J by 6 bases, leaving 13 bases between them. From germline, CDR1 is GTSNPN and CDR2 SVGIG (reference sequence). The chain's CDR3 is CAWSVLASDDTQYF. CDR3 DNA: TGTGCCTGGAGTGTACTGGCCAGCGATGATACGCAGTATTTT.

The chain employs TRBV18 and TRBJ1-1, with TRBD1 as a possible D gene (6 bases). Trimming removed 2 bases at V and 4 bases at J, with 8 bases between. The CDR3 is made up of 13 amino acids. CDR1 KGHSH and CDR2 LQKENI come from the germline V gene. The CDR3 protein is CASSPSRGTEAFF. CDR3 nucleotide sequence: TGTGCCAGCTCACCATCCAGGGGCACTGAAGCTTTCTTT.

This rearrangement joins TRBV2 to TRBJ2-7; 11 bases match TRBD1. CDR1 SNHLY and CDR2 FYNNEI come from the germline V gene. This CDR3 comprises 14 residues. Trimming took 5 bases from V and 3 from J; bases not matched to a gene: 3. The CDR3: CASSSGTGGYEQYF. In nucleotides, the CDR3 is TGTGCCAGCAGTTCCGGGACAGGGGGCTACGAGCAGTACTTC.

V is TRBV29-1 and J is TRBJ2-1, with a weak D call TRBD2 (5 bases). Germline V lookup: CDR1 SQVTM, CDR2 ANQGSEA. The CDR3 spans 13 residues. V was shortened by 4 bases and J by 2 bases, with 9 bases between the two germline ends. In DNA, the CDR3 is TGCAGCGTTGGGGGAGAGGCCTACAATGAGCAGTTCTTC. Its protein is CSVGGEAYNEQFF.

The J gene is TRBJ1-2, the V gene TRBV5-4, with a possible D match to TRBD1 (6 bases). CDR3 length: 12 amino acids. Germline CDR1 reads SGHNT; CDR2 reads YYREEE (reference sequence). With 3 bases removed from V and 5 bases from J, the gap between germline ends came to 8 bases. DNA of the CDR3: TGTGCCAGCAGCTACGGACAGTATGGCTACACCTTC. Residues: CASSYGQYGYTF.

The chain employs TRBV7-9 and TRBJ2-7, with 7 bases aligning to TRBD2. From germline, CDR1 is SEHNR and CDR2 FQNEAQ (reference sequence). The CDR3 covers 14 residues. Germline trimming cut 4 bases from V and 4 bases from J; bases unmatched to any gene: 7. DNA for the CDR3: TGTGCCAGCAGCTCGTCGGGAGGCTCGTACGAGCAGTACTTC. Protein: CASSSSGGSYEQYF.

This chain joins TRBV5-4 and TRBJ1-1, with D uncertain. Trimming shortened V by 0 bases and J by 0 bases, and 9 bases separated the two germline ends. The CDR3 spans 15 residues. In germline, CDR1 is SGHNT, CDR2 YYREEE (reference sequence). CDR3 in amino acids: CASSLDGRLNTEAFF. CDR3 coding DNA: TGTGCCAGCAGCTTGGATGGCAGATTGAACACTGAAGCTTTCTTT.

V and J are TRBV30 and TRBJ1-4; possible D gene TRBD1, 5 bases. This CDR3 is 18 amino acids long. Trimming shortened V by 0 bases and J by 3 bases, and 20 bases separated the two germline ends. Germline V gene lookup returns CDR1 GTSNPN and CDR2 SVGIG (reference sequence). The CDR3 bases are TGTGCCTGGAGTGTAAGACGGGGGAGAGGCAACTCTAATGAAAAACTGTTTTTT. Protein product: CAWSVRRGRGNSNEKLFF.